This T cell receptor beta chain was sequenced during a study of control samples from healthy donors and cancer patients. V gave up 3 bases and J gave up 4 bases, with 15 bases separating them. In germline, CDR1 is SGHTA, CDR2 FQGTGA. This CDR3 comprises 15 residues. Sequenced by immunoSEQ multiplex PCR; TCRdb stores in-frame clones only, minus some. The sample yields roughly 63,000 clones, roughly 90% seen once. The chain combines TRBV7-3 with TRBJ1-1, with D perhaps matching TRBD1 (5 bases). The sequencing input was PBMCs. The sequence was collected from a man in his fifties or sixties with colorectal cancer. The CDR3 nucleotides are TGTGCCAGCAGCTTGGAAATTGGGGGTGCCACTGAAGCTTTCTTT. This codes for CASSLEIGGATEAFF.